Given below is one TCR beta chain in context. In the original processing: The assay estimated nucleated cells by amplifying reference gene primers. Profiled with immunoSEQ multiplex PCR; TCRdb holds only in-frame clones, not every one. V, J and clone size are those of that table, while D and trimming were read from the DNA. The sample records 95,000 to 150,000 clones, approximately 85% being singletons. The sample comes from a study of blood T cell repertoires in COVID-19. Study-level information: Whether acute or convalescent, the COVID-19 samples came from the United States, Italy and Spain. PBMCs, B-cell-depleted T cells, or T cells provided the cDNA or gDNA that made up the material.

Trimming took 5 bases from V and 0 from J, leaving 11 bases between them. Germline CDR1 is MNHNY and CDR2 is SVGAGI (reference sequence). The CDR3 loop spans 15 amino acids. The sample taken for sequencing was peripheral blood. The TCR was taken from an elderly man with acute or convalescent COVID-19. The chain couples TRBV6-6 to TRBJ1-3; D gene ambiguous. CDR3 loop: CASSKGALSGNTIYF. CDR3 DNA sequence: TGTGCCAGCAGTAAGGGAGCCCTCTCTGGAAACACCATATATTTT.